This TCR beta chain was captured by sequencing in a study of T cell responses to AZD1222 COVID-19 vaccine. The junction had 1 base not matched to a gene; V was cut back by 0 bases and J by 5 bases. Germline CDR1 is SGHNT and CDR2 is YYREEE (reference sequence). The CDR3 totals 13 residues. General study results and limits: At baseline, just 6 or 7 AZD1222 recipients tested seropositive. The span of vaccine-associated CD4 TCRs extended across spike, with dominance at 160-218 and 743-854. Possibly, clonal diversity was underestimated; donors were largely white British and included more females. Repertoire collection took place solely once the T cell response had peaked.

Only in-frame clones appear in the TCRdb table, and some are missing; sequencing was by immunoSEQ multiplex PCR. The repertoire holds 100,000 to 130,000 clones, roughly 84% seen once, with less than 3.5% in the top ten. On this clone itself: Its antigen remains unknown.

This sequence originates from an adult in good health. The source material was peripheral blood, sampled on day 0 of AZD1222 vaccination. The chain couples TRBV5-4 to TRBJ2-5; 7 bases align to TRBD2. CDR3 in amino acids: CASSLGREETQYF. In DNA, the CDR3 is TGTGCCAGCAGCTTGGGGCGGGAGGAGACCCAGTACTTC.